These 26 T cell receptor beta chains share one sample of origin, sequenced in a study of cytomegalovirus exposure and HLA in healthy donors. PCR involved 60 Vbeta and 13 Jbeta primers. The method was immunoSEQ multiplex PCR; TCRdb's version includes in-frame clones alone and lacks a portion of them. The table has nearly 65,000 clones, approximately 76% seen once; the top ten hold 4.5% to 5.5%. Sequencing was performed on PBMCs. These receptors came from a man over 45 in good health and CMV-seronegative.

There are a few counts of this clone. The chain is built from TRBV6-5 and TRBJ1-1, with a tentative D call TRBD1 (5 bases). Trimming cost V 6 bases and J 0 bases, with 14 bases left between them. Germline V gives CDR1 MNHEY, CDR2 SVGAGI. The length of the CDR3 is 15 residues. CDR3 protein: CASRDWEGMNTEAFF. The CDR3 nucleotides read TGTGCCAGCAGAGATTGGGAGGGGATGAACACTGAAGCTTTCTTT.

The chain carries TRBV18 and TRBJ2-1; tentative D call: TRBD1 (6 bases). Germline CDR1 reads KGHSH; CDR2 reads LQKENI. The germline V and J ends were trimmed by 6 bases and 0 bases, with 9 bases remaining between them. CDR3 length: 14 residues. CDR3 amino acids: CASSRDNSYNEQFF. As DNA, the CDR3 is TGTGCCAGCTCCCGGGACAACTCCTACAATGAGCAGTTCTTC. Combining the CDR3 with reference TRBV18 and TRBJ2-1 gives the whole variable domain NAGVMQNPRHLVRRRGQEARLRCSPMKGHSHVYWYRQLPEEGLKFMVYLQKENIIDESGMPKERFSAEFPKEGPSILRIQQVVRGDSAAYFCASSRDNSYNEQFFGPGTRLTVL.

The genes are TRBV6-5 and TRBJ1-2, with 8 bases matching TRBD1. The CDR3 sequence is 16 residues long. Germline lookup yields CDR1 MNHEY and CDR2 SVGAGI. With V trimmed by 4 bases and J by 4 bases, 11 bases remained unmatched. The CDR3: CASSFRTGSNSYGYTF. Here the CDR3 DNA reads TGTGCCAGCAGTTTCCGGACAGGGAGCAATAGCTATGGCTACACCTTC.

The chain employs TRBV6-5 and TRBJ1-1; D unresolved. The CDR3 covers 15 residues. The germline gives CDR1 MNHEY, CDR2 SVGAGI. The V end was cut by 2 bases, the J end by 10 bases, with 20 bases between. The DNA of the CDR3 is TGTGCCAGCAGTTACGTATCCCGGGGTAATCGTCGAGCTTTCTTT. Its protein product is CASSYVSRGNRRAFF.

V and J are TRBV2 and TRBJ2-5, with TRBD2 matching over 7 bases. CDR1 and CDR2 (germline): SNHLY, FYNNEI. The CDR3 is 15 amino acids. J lost 7 bases, V lost 5 bases, and 13 bases had no gene match. CDR3 sequence: CASSRTSSPGWTQYF. Here the CDR3 DNA reads TGTGCCAGCAGTCGGACTAGTTCCCCTGGTTGGACCCAGTACTTC.

In this sample, this clone turned up a few times. This rearrangement joins TRBV2 to TRBJ1-5; no definite D call. This CDR3 is 16 amino acids long. Trimming shortened V by 5 bases and J by 0 bases, and 14 bases separated the two germline ends. The V gene's germline CDR1 is SNHLY and CDR2 FYNNEI. This CDR3 reads CASSSALGDSNQPQHF. As DNA, the CDR3 is TGTGCCAGCAGTTCGGCGCTCGGAGATAGCAATCAGCCCCAGCATTTT.

This chain uses TRBV9 with TRBJ1-2; D call uncertain. Germline V lookup: CDR1 SGDLS, CDR2 YYNGEE. The V gene lost 0 bases and the J gene lost 5 bases, with 11 bases spanning the gap. This CDR3 is 14 amino acids long. CDR3 sequence: CASSVGTTEYGYTF. The CDR3 nucleotides read TGTGCCAGCAGCGTAGGGACTACGGAATATGGCTACACCTTC.

This rearrangement joins TRBV6-6 to TRBJ1-3; 7 bases match TRBD1. From germline, CDR1 is MNHNY and CDR2 SVGAGI (reference sequence). Trimming at V came to 6 bases and at J to 8 bases, leaving 10 bases not matched to a gene. The CDR3 has 14 amino acids. CDR3 amino acids: CASSTTGRSDTIYF. The CDR3 coding sequence is TGTGCCAGCAGCACGACAGGGAGGAGCGACACCATATATTTT.

This clone showed up just once. This rearrangement joins TRBV4-2 to TRBJ2-3; 11 bases agree with TRBD2. This CDR3 contains 19 residues. Germline V lookup: CDR1 LGHNA, CDR2 YNFKEQ. The J segment lost 2 bases and the V segment lost 0 bases, leaving 10 bases of the junction unmatched. CDR3 sequence: CASSQDVTSGGIITDTQYF. CDR3 nucleotide sequence: TGTGCCAGCAGCCAAGATGTTACTAGCGGGGGTATTATCACAGATACGCAGTATTTT.

This clone is medium-sized within its sample. V is TRBV5-6 and J is TRBJ1-6; D is unresolved. V lost 5 bases to trimming and J lost 7 bases, with 16 bases between them. The CDR3 has 15 amino acids. In germline, CDR1 is SGHDT, CDR2 YYEEEE. The CDR3 sequence is CASSSTPGENSPLHF. The CDR3 DNA reads as TGTGCCAGCAGTTCCACTCCCGGGGAAAATTCACCCCTCCACTTT.

The chain uses TRBV27 and TRBJ2-7; 8 nucleotides agree with TRBD1. The CDR3 is 14 residues long. Germline V gene lookup returns CDR1 MNHEY and CDR2 SMNVEV (reference sequence). V was pared by 6 bases and J by 3 bases, with 7 bases of the junction left unmatched. In DNA, the CDR3 is TGTGCCAGCAGCCCCGCACAGGGGGGCTACGAGCAGTACTTC. It specifies CASSPAQGGYEQYF.

The chain carries TRBV5-4 and TRBJ2-3, with D possibly matching TRBD1 (6 bases). The CDR3 extends over 14 amino acids. Trimming shortened V by 4 bases and J by 4 bases, and 13 bases separated the two germline ends. Germline V gives CDR1 SGHNT, CDR2 YYREEE (reference sequence). Written as DNA, the CDR3 is TGTGCCAGCAGCACCGGACAGCAACCAGATACGCAGTATTTT. Translated: CASSTGQQPDTQYF.

This sequence joins TRBV5-1 and TRBJ1-1; D is possibly TRBD1 (6 bases). Germline lookup yields CDR1 SGHRS and CDR2 YFSETQ. This CDR3 is 15 amino acids long. Trimming left V 2 bases short and J 1 base short, with 12 bases between. Written as DNA, the CDR3 is TGCGCCAGCAGCTTCTTGGGGGGGGCGAACACTGAAGCTTTCTTT. Encoded protein: CASSFLGGANTEAFF.

The chain joins TRBV2 to TRBJ1-3; 7 bases are a match to TRBD1. V shed 8 bases, J shed 3 bases, and the junction held 4 bases outside the gene matches. The CDR3 runs to 13 residues. In germline, CDR1 is SNHLY, CDR2 FYNNEI. CDR3 sequence (DNA): TGTGCCAGCCAAGACAGGGTTGGAAACACCATATATTTT. Amino acid sequence: CASQDRVGNTIYF.

The rearrangement joins TRBV10-3 to TRBJ1-2, with D uncertain. V shed 3 bases and J shed 8 bases, with 10 bases lying between them. Germline CDR1 ENHRY, CDR2 SYGVKD. This CDR3 contains 12 residues. As DNA, the CDR3 is TGTGCCATCAGTGACCCAGGCCGGGGCTACACCTTC. Translation: CAISDPGRGYTF.

The DNA for the CDR3 is TGTGCCAGCAGCGGACAGGGTACTAATGAAAAACTGTTTTTT. It encodes CASSGQGTNEKLFF. This chain uses TRBV9 with TRBJ1-4; 7 positions agree with TRBD1. The CDR3 length is 14 residues. J gave up 2 bases and V 3 bases, and 1 base lay outside the gene matches. Germline CDR1 is SGDLS and CDR2 is YYNGEE.

The rearrangement joins TRBV6-1 to TRBJ2-7; D is uncertain. Trimming took off 2 bases at V and 6 bases at J, with 5 bases between the two ends. Germline assignment: CDR1 MNHNS and CDR2 SASEGT. CDR3 length equals 11 residues. The CDR3 nucleotides are TGTGCCAGCAGTGAAATTAGCGAGCAGTACTTC. Protein: CASSEISEQYF.

A single count supports this clone. This chain links TRBV9 with TRBJ2-6, with 7 bases lining up with TRBD1. Germline V gene data show CDR1 as SGDLS and CDR2 as YYNGEE. This CDR3 has 17 amino acids. J gave up 0 bases and V 7 bases, and 10 bases lay outside the gene matches. CDR3 DNA: TGTGCCAGCCGAAGGGACAGTGAGAACTCTGGGGCCAACGTCCTGACTTTC. It encodes CASRRDSENSGANVLTF.

This clone is judged medium-sized. The V gene is TRBV5-1, the J gene TRBJ1-2, with D uncertain. Looked up from germline, CDR1 is SGHRS and CDR2 is YFSETQ. The V end was cut by 5 bases, the J end by 3 bases, with 14 bases between. This CDR3 has 14 residues. The CDR3 sequence is CASSPTGVHYGYTF. The DNA for the CDR3 is TGCGCCAGCAGTCCCACGGGAGTCCACTATGGCTACACCTTC.

The gene calls are TRBV19 and TRBJ2-3; 8 bases are a match to TRBD1. Germline assignment: CDR1 LNHDA and CDR2 SQIVND (reference sequence). There are 14 residues in the CDR3. J gave up 4 bases and V 4 bases, and 4 bases lay outside the gene matches. The CDR3 nucleotides are TGTGCCAGTAGTAATGACAGGGGTGCAGATACGCAGTATTTT. This codes for CASSNDRGADTQYF. The full variable domain, completed using reference TRBV19 and TRBJ2-3, is DGGITQSPKYLFRKEGQNVTLSCEQNLNHDAMYWYRQDPGQGLRLIYYSQIVNDFQKGDIAEGYSVSREKKESFPLTVTSAQKNPTAFYLCASSNDRGADTQYFGPGTRLTVL.

The chain is built from TRBV6-5 and TRBJ2-7; TRBD2 is a possible D gene (6 bases). V was pared by 2 bases and J by 2 bases, with 13 bases between. Germline V gene data show CDR1 as MNHEY and CDR2 as SVGAGI. This CDR3 spans 15 amino acids. The chain's CDR3 is CASSYTGVRAYEQYF. CDR3 sequence (DNA): TGTGCCAGCAGTTACACGGGGGTTAGAGCCTACGAGCAGTACTTC.

V is TRBV25-1 and J is TRBJ2-3, with 7 bases that match TRBD1. Unmatched junction bases numbered 7, after V lost 2 bases and J lost 2 bases. The CDR3 spans 16 residues. The V gene's germline CDR1 is MGHDK and CDR2 SYGVNS. The CDR3 DNA sequence: TGTGCCAGCAGTGAAATAGGGGGCGCAAACACAGATACGCAGTATTTT. This gives the protein CASSEIGGANTDTQYF.

The genes are TRBV19 and TRBJ1-6; 12 positions agree with TRBD1. Germline CDR1 LNHDA, CDR2 SQIVND (reference sequence). The CDR3 covers 15 residues. V shed 5 bases, J shed 7 bases, and the junction held 3 bases outside the gene matches. CDR3 nucleotides: TGTGCCAGTAGTCCGGGACAGGGGGCGAATTCACCCCTCCACTTT. Its translation is CASSPGQGANSPLHF.

This clone turned up a few times. The chain links TRBV7-8 to TRBJ2-3; TRBD1 matches at 9 bases. Germline CDR1 is SGHVS and CDR2 is FQNEAQ. This CDR3 has 16 amino acids. The trim removed 5 bases at V and 1 base at J, leaving 7 bases unmatched. CDR3: CASSPFRTGGTDTQYF. The CDR3 region has the DNA TGTGCCAGCAGCCCATTCCGGACAGGGGGCACAGATACGCAGTATTTT.

The chain has TRBV19 and TRBJ2-3; 8 nucleotides agree with TRBD1. Germline V gene data show CDR1 as LNHDA and CDR2 as SQIVND (reference sequence). J lost 3 bases, V lost 3 bases, and 8 bases had no gene match. This CDR3 is built from 16 residues. The CDR3 DNA reads TGTGCCAGTAGTATTGACGGCAGGGGGCGAACAGATACGCAGTATTTT. Translation: CASSIDGRGRTDTQYF.

CDR3 region: CATLSRGREDTQYF. CDR3 in DNA: TGTGCCACTTTAAGTCGGGGGCGGGAGGATACGCAGTATTTT. The V call is TRBV19, the J call TRBJ2-3; D possibly corresponds to TRBD2 (7 bases). The CDR3 spans 14 residues. Germline assignment: CDR1 LNHDA and CDR2 SQIVND (reference sequence). V lost 10 bases and J 6 bases, leaving 20 bases between the germline ends.